This T cell receptor (beta chain) comes out of a study of blood T cells in healthy people across ages. With a J-beta primer mix and a sample-barcoded 5' primer, a second PCR ran about 6 to 11 cycles. TCRdb passed the 5' RACE reads through MiXCR, listing each CDR3 protein once. In the table there are around 1,800,000 distinct CDR3 sequences, 35% to 50% of which are singletons. The sample holds a few counts of this clonotype. The CDR3 extends over 16 amino acids. Trimming stripped 5 bases from V and 1 base from J, with 14 bases between. From germline, CDR1 is MRHNA and CDR2 SNTAGT. The amount of total RNA extracted per sample was at least 5.5 micrograms.

Input material: blood. The genes are TRBV6-4 and TRBJ2-2; maybe TRBD2 (5 bases). This receptor was taken from a human donor in good health. The CDR3 region is CASSSHGGRNTGELFF. The CDR3 coding sequence is TGTGCCAGCAGTTCCCATGGCGGGCGGAACACCGGGGAGCTGTTTTTT.